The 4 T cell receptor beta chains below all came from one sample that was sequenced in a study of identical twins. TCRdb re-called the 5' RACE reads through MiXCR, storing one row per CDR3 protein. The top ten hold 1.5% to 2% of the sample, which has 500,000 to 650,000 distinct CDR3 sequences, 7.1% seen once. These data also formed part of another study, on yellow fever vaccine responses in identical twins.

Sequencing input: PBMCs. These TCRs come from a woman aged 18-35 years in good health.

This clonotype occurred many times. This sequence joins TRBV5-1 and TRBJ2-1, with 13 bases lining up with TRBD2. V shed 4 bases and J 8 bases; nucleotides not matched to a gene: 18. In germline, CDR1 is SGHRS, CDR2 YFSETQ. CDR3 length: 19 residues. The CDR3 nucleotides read TGCGCCAGCAGCCCCCGGGGGACTAGCGGGACAGGGCGATTGGATGAGCAGTTCTTC. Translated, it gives CASSPRGTSGTGRLDEQFF.

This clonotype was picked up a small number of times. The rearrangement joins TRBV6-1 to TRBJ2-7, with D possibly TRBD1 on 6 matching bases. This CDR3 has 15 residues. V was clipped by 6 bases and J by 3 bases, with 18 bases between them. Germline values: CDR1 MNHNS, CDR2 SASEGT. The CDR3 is CASRSTGQEFYEQYV. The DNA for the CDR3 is TGTGCCAGCAGGAGTACGGGACAAGAATTCTACGAGCAGTACGTC.

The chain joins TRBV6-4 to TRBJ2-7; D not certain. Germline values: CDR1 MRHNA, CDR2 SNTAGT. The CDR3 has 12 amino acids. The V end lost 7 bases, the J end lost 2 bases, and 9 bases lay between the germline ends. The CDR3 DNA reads TGTGCCAGCACCCGGGCCCCCTACGAGCAGTACTTC. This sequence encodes CASTRAPYEQYF.

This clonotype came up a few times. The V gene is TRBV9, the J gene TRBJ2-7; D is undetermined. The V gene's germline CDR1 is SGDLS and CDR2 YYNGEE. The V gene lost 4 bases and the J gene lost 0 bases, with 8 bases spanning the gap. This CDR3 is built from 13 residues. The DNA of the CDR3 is TGTGCCAGCAGCCCCACGCACTCCTACGAGCAGTACTTC. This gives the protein CASSPTHSYEQYF.